This TCR beta chain originates from a study of naive and memory T cell subsets. Both TRBC1 and TRBC2 were covered by a beta constant-region primer of two equimolar oligonucleotides. Four rounds of PCR amplified the ligated cDNA using nested alpha and beta constant-region primers plus SP2. TCRdb used MiXCR to reprocess the UMI-ligation and nested PCR reads, holding one entry per CDR3 protein. Of around 130,000 distinct CDR3 sequences listed, around 35% were seen once; the top ten hold roughly 0.86%. V gave up 4 bases and J gave up 2 bases; unmatched junction bases: 14. CDR1 and CDR2 from the germline V gene are MNHEY and SVGAGI. This CDR3 region has 19 residues.

Sequenced input: central memory CD4+ T cells from blood. The sequence came from a human donor in good health. The V and J genes are TRBV6-5 and TRBJ2-3, with TRBD2 matching 11 bases. As DNA, the CDR3 is TGTGCCAGCAGTTGGACTCCCCCACTAGCGGGGGCATCCACAGATACGCAGTATTTT. Protein product: CASSWTPPLAGASTDTQYF.